The clone carrying this T cell receptor (beta chain) was seen ten or more times. What it binds is unknown. This entry is derived from a study of neurological immune-mediated disorders. Study results and caveats: Patients with HTLV-1-associated myelopathy showed the most TCR clonal expansion. Those with multiple sclerosis showed the least, falling below healthy controls.

Sample time point: longitudinal time-point 1 (baseline). V trimming: 3 bases; J trimming: 7 bases; junction bases outside the gene matches: 7. Germline V gene sequence: CDR1 MNHNS, CDR2 SASEGT. The CDR3 contains 16 residues. The making of cDNA relied on 5'RACE with 10-nucleotide random UMIs. MiXCR was run by TCRdb on the 5' RACE reads, yielding one entry per CDR3 protein. The repertoire includes about 57,000 distinct CDR3 sequences, 9.5% to 12% of them detected once, and about 6.6% sits in the top ten. The V call is TRBV6-1, the J call TRBJ1-5; 12 nucleotides align to TRBD1. Sequencing was performed on PBMCs. The clonotype was recovered from a male donor with HTLV-1-associated myelopathy (HAM/TSP). CDR3: CASSDRDRGLRQPQHF. DNA of the CDR3: TGTGCCAGCAGTGACCGGGACAGGGGGCTTCGGCAGCCCCAGCATTTT.